The 20 T cell receptor beta chains below were found in one sample sequenced in a study of T cells after yellow fever vaccination. TCRdb re-analysed the 5' RACE reads in MiXCR, keeping a single row per CDR3 protein. This sample yields 30,000 to 35,000 distinct CDR3 sequences, of which approximately 6.6% are seen a single time; 20% to 25% belongs to the top ten. This sample comprised PBMCs, either bulk or a sorted T-cell subset (CD4+, CD8+, memory, or dextramer-sorted; not recorded which), obtained on the day of the first yellow fever vaccination. The source is a man in his late teens or twenties who received the YFV17D yellow fever vaccine.

This clonotype was counted ten times or more. The chain carries TRBV6-5 and TRBJ1-6, with D unclear. CDR1 and CDR2 (germline): MNHEY, SVGAGI. CDR3 length: 17 residues. V was shortened by 0 bases and J by 7 bases, with 16 bases between the two germline ends. CDR3 in amino acids: CASSYSSVGAPNSPLHF. DNA of the CDR3: TGTGCCAGCAGTTACTCGAGTGTGGGAGCCCCAAATTCACCCCTCCACTTT.

This clonotype is medium-sized. V usage is TRBV19 and J usage is TRBJ1-5; possibly TRBD1 for D (6 bases). Germline-derived CDR1 and CDR2 are LNHDA and SQIVND (reference sequence). The CDR3 is 16 amino acids. Trimming removed 6 bases at V and 4 bases at J, with 19 bases between. Here the CDR3 DNA reads TGTGCCAGTAGCAGAGGGGCAGGGGCACCTAATCAGCCCCAGCATTTT. Its translation: CASSRGAGAPNQPQHF.

At least ten counts were recorded for this clonotype. For the CDR3, the DNA is TGTGCCAGCAGCCTGGCGGGGGGGGACACCGGGGAGCTGTTTTTT. Translating it yields CASSLAGGDTGELFF. This chain connects TRBV12-3 or TRBV12-4 to TRBJ2-2; the match to TRBD2 covers 9 bases. This CDR3 region has 15 residues. V shed 6 bases and J 3 bases; nucleotides not matched to a gene: 5.

At least ten counts were recorded for this clonotype. The CDR3 reads CASSSAGRGGGRSYEQYV. CDR3 coding DNA: TGTGCCAGCAGTTCTGCAGGACGGGGCGGGGGACGCTCCTACGAGCAGTACGTC. V is TRBV27 and J is TRBJ2-7, with 7 bases fitting TRBD2. V shed 4 bases, J shed 0 bases, and the junction held 15 bases outside the gene matches. Germline loops: CDR1 MNHEY, CDR2 SMNVEV (reference sequence). This CDR3 is built from 18 residues.

Many counts were recorded for this clonotype. The chain joins TRBV7-9 to TRBJ2-3; 13 bases agree with TRBD2. Germline lookup yields CDR1 SEHNR and CDR2 FQNEAQ (reference sequence). V lost 3 bases to trimming and J lost 5 bases; unmatched junction nucleotides: 5. This CDR3 spans 16 amino acids. The CDR3 sequence is CASSFLWTSGGDTQYF. The CDR3 DNA follows: TGTGCCAGCAGCTTCTTGTGGACTAGCGGGGGAGATACGCAGTATTTT. The variable domain in full, with the rest retrieved from reference TRBV7-9 and TRBJ2-3, is DTGVSQNPRHKITKRGQNVTFRCDPISEHNRLYWYRQTLGQGPEFLTYFQNEAQLEKSRLLSDRFSAERPKGSFSTLEIQRTEQGDSAMYLCASSFLWTSGGDTQYFGPGTRLTVL.

The sample holds many counts of this clonotype. The rearrangement joins TRBV6-2 or TRBV6-3 to TRBJ1-5; 8 nucleotides align to TRBD1. CDR1 MNHEY and CDR2 SVGEGT come from the germline V gene. This CDR3 has 15 amino acids. The V and J ends lost 4 bases and 8 bases, in that order; junction bases with no gene match: 10. CDR3 protein: CASSSTKTGVEPQHF. In DNA, the CDR3 is TGTGCCAGCAGTTCGACAAAGACAGGGGTTGAGCCCCAGCATTTT.

In its sample, this clonotype was seen many times. The chain is built from TRBV24-1 and TRBJ2-2, with 10 bases identical to TRBD2. Germline V lookup: CDR1 KGHDR, CDR2 SFDVKD. The CDR3 has 18 amino acids. After removal of 3 bases from V and 4 bases from J, the junction contained 10 bases not matched to a gene. The CDR3 DNA is TGTGCCACCAGTGATCCCCAGCGGGGGGGCCGGGTCACCGGGGAGCTGTTTTTT. It encodes CATSDPQRGGRVTGELFF.

This clonotype was recorded at least ten times. This chain joins TRBV18 and TRBJ1-1; D remains ambiguous. Germline V gene lookup returns CDR1 KGHSH and CDR2 LQKENI. The V end lost 1 base, the J end lost 1 base, and 13 bases lay between the germline ends. The CDR3 covers 16 residues. The CDR3 spells CASSPLFPGGNTEAFF. DNA for the CDR3: TGTGCCAGCTCACCACTATTCCCCGGCGGGAACACTGAAGCTTTCTTT. Looking up the rest from reference TRBV18 and TRBJ1-1 gives the full variable domain: NAGVMQNPRHLVRRRGQEARLRCSPMKGHSHVYWYRQLPEEGLKFMVYLQKENIIDESGMPKERFSAEFPKEGPSILRIQQVVRGDSAAYFCASSPLFPGGNTEAFFGQGTRLTVV.

This clonotype was counted ten times or more. The chain joins TRBV3-1 to TRBJ1-2; D gene ambiguous. Germline V gene sequence: CDR1 LGHDT, CDR2 YNNKEL (reference sequence). This CDR3 spans 15 amino acids. Trimming shortened V by 1 base and J by 0 bases, and 9 bases separated the two germline ends. This chain's CDR3 is CASSQGLTSNYGYTF. The CDR3 nucleotides read TGTGCCAGCAGCCAAGGACTGACTTCTAACTATGGCTACACCTTC.

This clonotype was seen ten or more times. The rearrangement joins TRBV27 to TRBJ1-6; a weak D match, TRBD1 (5 bases). Between the trimmed V and J ends, which lost 3 bases and 10 bases, there was a span of 13 bases. Per germline, CDR1 MNHEY and CDR2 SMNVEV (reference sequence). This CDR3 is 14 amino acids long. The CDR3 reads CASSFLGVWSPLHF. As DNA, the CDR3 is TGTGCCAGCAGTTTTTTGGGGGTCTGGTCACCCCTCCACTTT.

This clonotype was counted many times. The V call is TRBV7-7, the J call TRBJ2-2; 10 positions agree with TRBD1. Germline V gene lookup returns CDR1 SSHAT and CDR2 FNYEAQ (reference sequence). V lost 5 bases to trimming and J lost 7 bases; unmatched junction nucleotides: 7. CDR3 length equals 15 residues. DNA for the CDR3: TGTGCCAGCAGCATGAGGACAGGGGGAATCGGGGAGCTGTTTTTT. Its protein product is CASSMRTGGIGELFF.

This clonotype was recorded at least ten times. The chain combines TRBV29-1 with TRBJ1-2, with D maybe TRBD1 (6 bases). From germline, CDR1 is SQVTM and CDR2 ANQGSEA. The CDR3 extends over 13 amino acids. Trimming removed 0 bases from V and 8 bases from J, with 13 bases in between. The CDR3 nucleotides read TGCAGCGTTGAAGATCTGACCAGGGGCGGCTACACCTTC. Amino acids: CSVEDLTRGGYTF. The entire variable domain, with the rest obtained from reference TRBV29-1 and TRBJ1-2, is as follows: SAVISQKPSRDICQRGTSLTIQCQVDSQVTMMFWYRQQPGQSLTLIATANQGSEATYESGFVIDKFPISRPNLTFSTLTVSNMSPEDSSIYLCSVEDLTRGGYTFGSGTRLTVV.

This clonotype occurred many times. V is TRBV5-8 and J is TRBJ1-1; weak D call: TRBD1 (6 bases). Germline CDR1 SGHTS, CDR2 YDEGEE. The CDR3 sequence is 15 residues long. The ends were cut back, 5 bases at V and 3 bases at J, with 17 bases in the middle. The CDR3: CASSEPGTRDTEAFF. The CDR3 nucleotides read TGTGCCAGCAGTGAACCCGGGACAAGGGACACTGAAGCTTTCTTT.

Within the sample, this clonotype is medium-sized. The chain has TRBV12-3 or TRBV12-4 and TRBJ2-3, with TRBD2 identical over 8 bases. The CDR3 spans 14 residues. V trimming: 4 bases; J trimming: 5 bases; junction bases outside the gene matches: 5. CDR3 sequence: CASSYGGAGDTQYF. Written as DNA, the CDR3 is TGTGCCAGCAGTTACGGGGGGGCCGGAGATACGCAGTATTTT.

This clonotype was detected ten times or more. The chain has TRBV5-1 and TRBJ1-1; weak D call: TRBD1 (6 bases). The ends were cut back, 0 bases at V and 4 bases at J, with 10 bases in the middle. Germline CDR1 is SGHRS and CDR2 is YFSETQ. This CDR3 contains 14 residues. The CDR3 sequence is CASSLDRASTEAFF. The DNA of the CDR3 is TGCGCCAGCAGCTTGGACAGGGCGAGCACTGAAGCTTTCTTT.

This clonotype was found a few times. The rearrangement links TRBV28 to TRBJ1-1; possibly TRBD1 for D (5 bases). The germline V gene encodes CDR1 MDHEN and CDR2 SYDVKM. The CDR3 contains 12 residues. The V and J ends lost 4 bases and 6 bases respectively, with 9 bases between them. CDR3 sequence reads: CASSSGLPEAFF. As DNA, the CDR3 is TGTGCCAGCAGTTCGGGACTGCCTGAAGCTTTCTTT.

This clonotype has a count of ten or more. The chain couples TRBV6-5 to TRBJ1-3, with D hard to call. This CDR3 is built from 12 residues. Trimming removed 5 bases at V and 4 bases at J, with 6 bases between. Germline V gene sequence: CDR1 MNHEY, CDR2 SVGAGI. The CDR3 coding sequence is TGTGCCAGCAGTGCCAGCGGAAACACCATATATTTT. Translating it yields CASSASGNTIYF.

Many counts were recorded for this clonotype. The rearrangement joins TRBV7-2 to TRBJ1-1; the D gene is possibly TRBD1 (6 bases). CDR3 length equals 15 residues. Deletions cut 4 bases from V and 5 bases from J, with 17 bases between. The germline V gene encodes CDR1 SGHTA and CDR2 FQGNSA. DNA for the CDR3: TGTGCCAGCAGCTCCCAACCACAGGGTGGTACTGAAGCTTTCTTT. Its translation: CASSSQPQGGTEAFF.

The sample holds many counts of this clonotype. The rearrangement uses TRBV12-3 or TRBV12-4 and TRBJ1-1, with unresolved D. There are 14 residues in the CDR3. V lost 3 bases and J lost 1, with 9 bases in between. Written as DNA, the CDR3 is TGTGCCAGCAGTTTTATGATCAGGAACACTGAAGCTTTCTTT. Its protein is CASSFMIRNTEAFF.

This clonotype was counted at least ten times. Written as DNA, the CDR3 is TGCGCCAGCAGCTTGGTCGGGACTGAAGAGACCCAGTACTTC. Amino acid sequence: CASSLVGTEETQYF. The gene calls are TRBV5-1 and TRBJ2-5; tentatively, D is TRBD2 (6 bases). There are 14 residues in the CDR3. Between the trimmed V and J ends, which lost 0 bases and 3 bases, there was a span of 9 bases. Germline assignment: CDR1 SGHRS and CDR2 YFSETQ.